Presented here are 19 T cell receptor beta chains from one specimen sequenced in a study of shared clonotypes between healthy human individuals. Measured with immunoSEQ multiplex PCR; TCRdb has only the in-frame clones, and not every one. Of approximately 940,000 clones in the sample, about three quarters were seen once. Input material: memory CD4+ T cells sorted from blood. The sample's subset: CD45RA-negative fraction. The receptors shown here come from a man younger than 30 in good health.

At least ten counts were recorded for this clone. This sample also contains other DNA sequences that code for the same CDR3. The chain joins TRBV10-3 to TRBJ2-4; TRBD1 is a possible D gene (6 bases). Germline CDR1 is ENHRY and CDR2 is SYGVKD. The CDR3 spans 13 residues. The V end lost 3 bases, the J end lost 4 bases, and 7 bases lay between the germline ends. The CDR3 DNA follows: TGTGCCATCAGTGAAGGGGGAAAAAACATTCAGTACTTC. Translating it yields CAISEGGKNIQYF.

The chain recombines TRBV11-2 with TRBJ1-2; D might be TRBD1 (6 bases). Between the trimmed V and J ends, which lost 2 bases and 8 bases, there was a span of 12 bases. From germline, CDR1 is SGHAT and CDR2 FQNNGV. CDR3 length equals 13 residues. CDR3 coding DNA: TGTGCCAGCAGCTTAACAGGGAGGGACGGCTACACCTTC. Translating it yields CASSLTGRDGYTF.

This clone was counted a few times. The chain combines TRBV27 with TRBJ1-6, with D possibly TRBD1 on 6 matching bases. Trimming shortened V by 4 bases and J by 5 bases, and 12 bases separated the two germline ends. The CDR3 contains 15 residues. Germline values: CDR1 MNHEY, CDR2 SMNVEV (reference sequence). The CDR3 spells CASSSDRLNNSPLHF. The DNA of the CDR3 is TGTGCCAGCAGTTCCGACAGGCTAAATAATTCACCCCTCCACTTT.

About this clone: Only one base separates this from a far larger clonotype, so it likely reflects a read error. This chain links TRBV7-6 with TRBJ2-5; D unresolved. V was cut by 5 bases and J by 0 bases, with 4 bases left in between. CDR1 and CDR2 from the germline V gene are SGHVS and FNYEAQ. The CDR3 loop spans 12 amino acids. CDR3 DNA: TGTGCCAGCAGCGCCTACCAAGAGACCCAGTACTTC. Residues: CASSAYQETQYF.

The genes are TRBV7-2 and TRBJ2-2; TRBD2 aligns across 11 bases. This CDR3 region has 16 residues. Trimming took 5 bases from V and 5 from J; bases not matched to a gene: 7. CDR1 is SGHTA and CDR2 is FQGNSA in the germline V gene. The CDR3 bases are TGTGCCAGCAGCGTCGGGGCTAGCGGGAGGACCGGGGAGCTGTTTTTT. It specifies CASSVGASGRTGELFF.

A remark on this clone: A much larger clone differs from this one at a single base, so this may be a read error. The same CDR3 also results from other DNA sequences found in this sample. The chain employs TRBV11-2 and TRBJ2-7; D gene ambiguous. Deletions cut 1 base from V and 3 bases from J, with 4 bases between. This CDR3 is 12 amino acids long. The germline V gene has CDR1 SGHAT and CDR2 FQNNGV. In nucleotides, the CDR3 is TGTGCCAGCAGCTTAGTGGGCTACGAGCAGTACTTC. This codes for CASSLVGYEQYF.

The genes are TRBV5-1 and TRBJ2-7; D could derive from TRBD1 or TRBD2 (5 bases each). Germline assignment: CDR1 SGHRS and CDR2 YFSETQ. The CDR3 totals 14 residues. The germline V and J ends were trimmed by 4 bases and 2 bases, with 13 bases remaining between them. The CDR3 region is CASSLGTDTYEQYF. CDR3 bases: TGCGCCAGCAGCCTCGGGACGGACACCTACGAGCAGTACTTC. The variable domain in full, with the rest retrieved from reference TRBV5-1 and TRBJ2-7, is KAGVTQTPRYLIKTRGQQVTLSCSPISGHRSVSWYQQTPGQGLQFLFEYFSETQRNKGNFPGRFSGRQFSNSRSEMNVSTLELGDSALYLCASSLGTDTYEQYFGPGTRLTVT.

This clone was detected a few times. This chain joins TRBV4-1 and TRBJ1-4; D is unclear. The germline CDR1 and CDR2 sequences are MGHRA and YSYEKL. The ends were cut back, 5 bases at V and 5 bases at J, with 18 bases in the middle. CDR3 size: 16 residues. The CDR3 region is CASSKGAWQTNEKLFF. The CDR3 DNA reads TGCGCCAGCAGCAAAGGAGCTTGGCAAACAAATGAAAAACTGTTTTTT.

This chain uses TRBV10-3 with TRBJ2-1, with 12 bases matching TRBD2. Losses at the gene ends were 10 bases for V and 4 bases for J; bases not matched to a gene: 11. This CDR3 comprises 16 residues. Germline loops: CDR1 ENHRY, CDR2 SYGVKD. This chain's CDR3 is CATRSRTSGTYNEQFF. CDR3 in DNA: TGTGCCACCAGATCCAGGACTAGCGGGACTTACAATGAGCAGTTCTTC.

This chain joins TRBV10-3 and TRBJ1-2; 9 nucleotides agree with TRBD1. The J segment lost 9 bases and the V segment lost 7 bases, leaving 9 bases of the junction unmatched. This CDR3 has 13 amino acids. Germline CDR1 and CDR2: ENHRY and SYGVKD. CDR3 nucleotides: TGTGCCATCACCGAGGACAGGGGCGCCAGCTACACCTTC. This codes for CAITEDRGASYTF.

The V and J genes are TRBV6-5 and TRBJ1-4; tentative D call: TRBD1 (5 bases). Per the germline V gene, CDR1 is MNHEY and CDR2 is SVGAGI. This CDR3 is 14 amino acids long. V was pared by 5 bases and J by 8 bases, with 15 bases between. In DNA form, the CDR3 reads TGTGCCAGCAGTCGAGGTAGAGGGGCGGAAAAACTGTTTTTT. Amino acids: CASSRGRGAEKLFF.

The CDR3 loop is CASSPGQAGNTIYF. The CDR3 nucleotides are TGTGCCAGCAGCCCGGGACAGGCTGGAAACACCATATATTTT. The chain links TRBV5-4 to TRBJ1-3, with 8 bases fitting TRBD1. Losses at the gene ends were 4 bases for V and 2 bases for J; bases not matched to a gene: 2. The length of the CDR3 is 14 residues. Germline-derived CDR1 and CDR2 are SGHNT and YYREEE (reference sequence). The whole variable domain, remainder taken from reference TRBV5-4 and TRBJ1-3, is ETGVTQSPTHLIKTRGQQVTLRCSSQSGHNTVSWYQQALGQGPQFIFQYYREEENGRGNFPPRFSGLQFPNYSSELNVNALELDDSALYLCASSPGQAGNTIYFGEGSWLTVV.

The J gene is TRBJ2-3, the V gene TRBV28; 7 bases match TRBD2. V was clipped by 4 bases and J by 0 bases; unmatched bases: 10. Germline V CDR1 and CDR2: MDHEN, SYDVKM. The CDR3 spans 17 residues. CDR3 sequence reads: CASSSRGRVRSTDTQYF. DNA for the CDR3: TGTGCCAGCAGTTCTCGGGGGAGGGTGAGGAGCACAGATACGCAGTATTTT.

This clone was counted a few times. Other DNA sequences from this sample encode an identical CDR3 as well. The rearrangement joins TRBV6-1 to TRBJ1-1; 9 nucleotides align to TRBD1. V lost 6 bases, J lost 5 bases, and 4 bases stayed unmatched. The germline CDR1 and CDR2 sequences are MNHNS and SASEGT. This CDR3 is built from 13 residues. The CDR3 reads CASRVTGGTEAFF. The CDR3 DNA reads TGTGCCAGCAGGGTGACAGGGGGAACTGAAGCTTTCTTT.

This clone was picked up one time. The genes are TRBV10-1 and TRBJ1-2; a weak D match, TRBD1 (5 bases). CDR3 size: 12 residues. In germline, CDR1 is WNHNN, CDR2 SYGVQD (reference sequence). The V end was cut by 5 bases, the J end by 4 bases, with 8 bases between. CDR3 amino acids: CASSIDSYGYTF. The CDR3 DNA sequence: TGCGCCAGCAGTATAGACAGCTATGGCTACACCTTC.

The chain couples TRBV19 to TRBJ1-6; 9 bases line up with TRBD1. The CDR3 is 15 residues long. Germline loops: CDR1 LNHDA, CDR2 SQIVND (reference sequence). Unmatched junction bases numbered 5, after V lost 4 bases and J lost 7 bases. CDR3 region: CASSTGTGRNSPLHF. The CDR3 DNA is TGTGCCAGTAGTACGGGGACAGGGCGAAATTCACCCCTCCACTTT.

The chain's CDR3 is CAISDPKFSYEQYF. The CDR3 DNA sequence: TGTGCCATCAGTGACCCCAAGTTCTCCTACGAGCAGTACTTC. V gene TRBV10-3 combines with J gene TRBJ2-7; D gene ambiguous. CDR1 and CDR2 from the germline V gene are ENHRY and SYGVKD. Trimming stripped 3 bases from V and 0 bases from J, with 9 bases between. The CDR3 length is 14 residues.

This clone was seen a few times. CDR3 nucleotide sequence: TGTGCCAGCAGCTTTGGAACAGGGAAGTCAGATACGCAGTATTTT. The encoded protein is CASSFGTGKSDTQYF. The genes are TRBV5-6 and TRBJ2-3, with D tentatively TRBD1 (6 bases). The CDR3 runs 15 residues. V was cut by 2 bases and J by 4 bases, with 14 bases left in between. CDR1 and CDR2 (germline): SGHDT, YYEEEE.

This chain links TRBV2 with TRBJ2-1, with TRBD1 identical over 7 bases. CDR1 is SNHLY, CDR2 FYNNEI, per germline. This CDR3 has 13 residues. V gave up 6 bases and J gave up 11 bases; unmatched junction bases: 10. CDR3 loop: CASSVGQPQKQFF. As DNA, the CDR3 is TGTGCCAGCAGCGTGGGACAGCCACAGAAGCAGTTCTTC.